This T cell receptor beta chain was retrieved from a study of shared clonotypes between healthy human individuals. TCRdb's copy holds only in-frame clones and misses some; the assay was immunoSEQ multiplex PCR. In the table there are 490,000 or so clones, around 80% of which are singletons. Details on this clone: What it recognizes is unknown.

Study-wide points: Blood was the only sampled material, and tissue repertoires likely differ.

Sequenced sample: PBMCs. This clonotype was sampled from a woman aged 40 to 50 in good health. Some clones in this sample may be carry-over from other donors' samples.

CDR3 loop: CASSLGGGGNQPQHF. The CDR3 DNA sequence: TGTGCCAGCAGCTTAGGGGGTGGGGGCAATCAGCCCCAGCATTTT. The J gene is TRBJ1-5, the V gene TRBV11-2, with no clear D. This CDR3 region has 15 residues. The V end was cut by 1 base, the J end by 2 bases, with 9 bases between. Looked up from germline, CDR1 is SGHAT and CDR2 is FQNNGV.